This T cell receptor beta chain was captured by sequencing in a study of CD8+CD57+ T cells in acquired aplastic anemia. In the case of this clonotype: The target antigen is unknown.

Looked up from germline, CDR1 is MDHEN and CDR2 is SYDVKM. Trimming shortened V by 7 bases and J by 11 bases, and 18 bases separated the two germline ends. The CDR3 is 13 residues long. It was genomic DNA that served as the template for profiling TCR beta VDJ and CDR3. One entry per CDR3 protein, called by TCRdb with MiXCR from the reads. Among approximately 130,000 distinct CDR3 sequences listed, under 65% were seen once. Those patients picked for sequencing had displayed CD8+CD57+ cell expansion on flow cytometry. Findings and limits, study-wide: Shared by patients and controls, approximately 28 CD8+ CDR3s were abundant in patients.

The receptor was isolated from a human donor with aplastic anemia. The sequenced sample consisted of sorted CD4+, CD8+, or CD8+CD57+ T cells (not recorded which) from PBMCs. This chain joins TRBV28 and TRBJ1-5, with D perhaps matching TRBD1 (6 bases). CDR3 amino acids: CASTTNRGGTQHF. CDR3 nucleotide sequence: TGTGCCAGCACCACCAACCGAGGGGGAACCCAGCATTTT.